This TCR beta chain was retrieved from a study of PD-1 blockade in classical Hodgkin lymphoma. In regard to this clone: The antigen is not known. The sample has other DNA sequences that encode this CDR3 too.

Study outcomes and limitations: A significant rise in TCR diversity was seen by C4D1 for CD4+ cells but not for CD8+ cells. Compared with healthy donors, newly diagnosed patients reportedly showed lower baseline TCR diversity.

Here immunoSEQ multiplex PCR was the method, and the copy in TCRdb shows in-frame clones only, minus some. The table includes approximately 80,000 clones, roughly 89% detected once. CDR1 is SEHNR, CDR2 FQNEAQ, per germline (reference sequence). V lost 0 bases to trimming and J lost 2 bases, with 4 bases between them. The CDR3 runs 13 residues. With no exception, relapse followed autologous stem cell transplantation in all patients, and brentuximab vedotin exposure varied. The sequence was collected from a human donor with classical Hodgkin lymphoma. The rearrangement uses TRBV7-9 and TRBJ1-2, with D hard to call. Sequences were derived from peripheral blood mononuclear cells (PBMCs), sampled at baseline. CDR3 nucleotides: TGTGCCAGCAGCTTAGCCGGAAACTATGGCTACACCTTC. Amino acids: CASSLAGNYGYTF.